These 8 T cell receptor beta chains share one sample of origin, sequenced in a study of T cells after yellow fever vaccination. MiXCR, run by TCRdb on the 5' RACE reads, gives a single entry per CDR3 protein. The table lists a few hundred thousand distinct CDR3 sequences, approximately 3.8% of them singletons, with roughly a quarter in the top ten. This sample comprised PBMCs, obtained on the day of the yellow fever booster vaccination. These receptors originate from a man between 18 and 29 years old who received the YFV17D yellow fever vaccine.

This clonotype was seen at least ten times. The chain recombines TRBV6-2 or TRBV6-3 with TRBJ2-7, with 8 bases fitting TRBD2. The CDR3 consists of 14 residues. The germline gives CDR1 MNHEY, CDR2 SVGEGT. Unmatched junction bases numbered 10, after V lost 7 bases and J lost 5 bases. CDR3 amino acids: CASTDPGGHNEQYF. In DNA form, the CDR3 reads TGTGCCAGCACCGACCCGGGAGGGCACAACGAGCAGTACTTC.

The sample holds many counts of this clonotype. The chain joins TRBV27 to TRBJ2-7; a possible D gene is TRBD2 (6 bases). In germline, CDR1 is MNHEY, CDR2 SMNVEV (reference sequence). Trimming stripped 5 bases from V and 2 bases from J, with 13 bases between. The CDR3 consists of 14 residues. The CDR3 spells CASSPGTPPYEQYF. For the CDR3, the DNA is TGTGCCAGCAGTCCCGGGACTCCCCCCTACGAGCAGTACTTC.

This clonotype has only a few counts. V usage is TRBV30 and J usage is TRBJ1-3, with D maybe TRBD1 (6 bases). In germline, CDR1 is GTSNPN, CDR2 SVGIG (reference sequence). Deletions cut 4 bases from V and 4 bases from J, with 17 bases between. The CDR3 is made up of 15 amino acids. CDR3 sequence reads: CAWTHPGQPGNTIYF. CDR3 DNA sequence: TGTGCCTGGACCCACCCCGGACAGCCGGGAAACACCATATATTTT.

This clonotype has ten or more counts. V and J are TRBV6-2 or TRBV6-3 and TRBJ2-7; a possible D gene is TRBD1 (6 bases). The CDR3 spans 15 residues. Looked up from germline, CDR1 is MNHEY and CDR2 is SVGEGT. Trimming left V 0 bases short and J 3 bases short, with 12 bases between. The DNA of the CDR3 is TGTGCCAGCAGTTACTCGCAGACAGGACACTACGAGCAGTACGTC. Translated: CASSYSQTGHYEQYV.

This clonotype was detected many times. The chain couples TRBV27 to TRBJ2-5; 8 bases map to TRBD1. CDR1 is MNHEY and CDR2 is SMNVEV in the germline V gene (reference sequence). V trimming: 11 bases; J trimming: 5 bases; junction bases outside the gene matches: 4. This CDR3 has 11 amino acids. CDR3 amino acids: CARTGRETQYF. Written as DNA, the CDR3 is TGTGCCCGGACAGGGAGGGAGACCCAGTACTTC.

A few counts support this clonotype. This chain joins TRBV5-1 and TRBJ2-5, with D possibly TRBD2 on 5 matching bases. V was clipped by 5 bases and J by 4 bases, with 18 bases between them. The germline V gene encodes CDR1 SGHRS and CDR2 YFSETQ. There are 15 residues in the CDR3. The CDR3, as DNA: TGCGCCAGCAGTTTTTTTAGCGCCGGTGGAGAGACCCAGTACTTC. It specifies CASSFFSAGGETQYF.

The gene calls are TRBV9 and TRBJ1-2; 9 bases are a match to TRBD1. Germline V gene sequence: CDR1 SGDLS, CDR2 YYNGEE. V gave up 0 bases and J gave up 3 bases; unmatched junction bases: 3. This CDR3 is built from 15 residues. DNA for the CDR3: TGTGCCAGCAGCGTAGGGGGACAGGGCGACTATGGCTACACCTTC. Protein sequence: CASSVGGQGDYGYTF.

There are many counts of this clonotype. This chain connects TRBV12-5 to TRBJ2-7; unclear D gene. Trimming removed 1 base from V and 3 bases from J, with 4 bases in between. The germline V gene has CDR1 LGHNT and CDR2 FRNRAP. CDR3 size: 12 residues. Here the CDR3 reads CASGLDFYEQYF. CDR3 nucleotide sequence: TGTGCTAGTGGTTTGGACTTCTACGAGCAGTACTTC.